This TCR beta chain stems from a study of blood T cell repertoires in COVID-19. In this sample, this clone turned up once. How the authors handled the data: Estimates of nucleated cell counts were drawn from the amplification of reference gene primers. Clones were sequenced by immunoSEQ multiplex PCR, and TCRdb holds only the in-frame ones, with some missing. That table furnishes V, J and clone size, whereas the DNA furnished D and trimming. In the table there are 180,000 or so clones, roughly 85% of which are singletons. Enrolled through a virtual design, the participants were between about 18 and 100 years of age and came from about two dozen US areas. Clinical histories supplied by participants themselves formed the basis of cohort assignment. Resolution of symptoms, clearance, or two negative PCRs was present in recovered Cohort 3 donors. Germline V gives CDR1 SGHRS, CDR2 YFSETQ. This CDR3 is built from 15 residues. Trimming removed 2 bases from V and 6 bases from J, with 17 bases in between.

The sample taken for sequencing was PBMCs or T cells enriched from blood (not recorded which). The receptor comes from a man between 35 and 55 years old who had recovered from COVID-19. The chain has TRBV5-1 and TRBJ2-5, with D possibly matching TRBD2 (6 bases). This chain's CDR3 is CASSFISGEEKTQYF. The DNA of the CDR3 is TGCGCCAGCAGCTTCATTTCCGGGGAGGAGAAGACCCAGTACTTC.